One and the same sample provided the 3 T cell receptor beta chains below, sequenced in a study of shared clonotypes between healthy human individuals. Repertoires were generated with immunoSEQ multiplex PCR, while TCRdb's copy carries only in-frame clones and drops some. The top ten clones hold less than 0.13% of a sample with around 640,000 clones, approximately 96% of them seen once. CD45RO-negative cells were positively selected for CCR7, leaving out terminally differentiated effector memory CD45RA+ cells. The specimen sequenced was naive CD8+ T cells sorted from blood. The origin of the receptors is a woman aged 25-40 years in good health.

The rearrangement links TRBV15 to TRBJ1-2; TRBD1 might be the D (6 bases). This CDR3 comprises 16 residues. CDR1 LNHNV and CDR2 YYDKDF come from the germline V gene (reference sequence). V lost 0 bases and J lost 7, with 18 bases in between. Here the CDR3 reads CATSRESAGEGVGYTF. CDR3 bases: TGTGCCACCAGCAGAGAGTCGGCAGGGGAGGGCGTTGGCTACACCTTC. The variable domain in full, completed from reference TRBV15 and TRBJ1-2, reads DAMVIQNPRYQVTQFGKPVTLSCSQTLNHNVMYWYQQKSSQAPKLLFHYYDKDFNNEADTPDNFQSRRPNTSFCFLDIRSPGLGDTAMYLCATSRESAGEGVGYTFGSGTRLTVV.

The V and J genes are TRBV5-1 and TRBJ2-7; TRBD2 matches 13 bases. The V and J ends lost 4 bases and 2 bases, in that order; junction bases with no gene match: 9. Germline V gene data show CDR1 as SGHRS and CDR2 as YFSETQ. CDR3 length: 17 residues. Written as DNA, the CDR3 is TGCGCCAGCAGCCGAGGACTAGCGGGAGAAGTCCCCTACGAGCAGTACTTC. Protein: CASSRGLAGEVPYEQYF.

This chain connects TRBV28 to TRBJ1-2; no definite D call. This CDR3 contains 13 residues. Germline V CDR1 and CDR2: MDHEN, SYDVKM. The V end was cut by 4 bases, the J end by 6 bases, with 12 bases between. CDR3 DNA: TGTGCCAGCAGTTACGTAGGCCACGATGGCTACACCTTC. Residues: CASSYVGHDGYTF.